A single sample is the source of the 5 T cell receptor beta chains below, sequenced in a study of T cell repertoires in cytomegalovirus infection. TCRdb re-analysed the reads in MiXCR, keeping a single row per CDR3 protein. The table has about 740,000 distinct CDR3 sequences, under 40% seen once. The specimen sequenced was PBMCs. These receptors were taken from a human donor in good health (CMV status not recorded). Some clones in this sample may be carry-over from other donors' samples.

Of note for this clonotype: Since the CDR3 does not end with the conserved phenylalanine or tryptophan, this likely comes from a read error. This chain joins TRBV28 and TRBJ2-5, with D tentatively TRBD2 (6 bases). The CDR3 covers 15 residues. The V end lost 4 bases, the J end lost 1 base, and 13 bases lay between the germline ends. Germline assignment: CDR1 MDHEN and CDR2 SYDVKM. The CDR3 nucleotides are TGTGCCAGCAGTTCTATACTAGCCCGCCAAGAGACCCAGTACTTA. This gives the protein CASSSILARQETQYL.

The V call is TRBV20-1, the J call TRBJ1-1; a weak D match, TRBD1 (6 bases). The length of the CDR3 is 13 residues. Per the germline V gene, CDR1 is DFQATT and CDR2 is SNEGSKA (reference sequence). V was shortened by 7 bases and J by 1 base, with 13 bases between the two germline ends. Here the CDR3 reads CSVKGGANTEAFF. CDR3 nucleotides: TGCAGTGTCAAGGGGGGGGCGAACACTGAAGCTTTCTTT.

The chain carries TRBV11-2 and TRBJ2-7; tentative D call: TRBD2 (5 bases). The germline gives CDR1 SGHAT, CDR2 FQNNGV. CDR3 length: 12 amino acids. Trimming cost V 1 base and J 6 bases, with 7 bases left between them. CDR3 bases: TGTGCCAGCAGCTTAGTCACTAGCGAGCAGTACTTC. Its translation: CASSLVTSEQYF.

The chain has TRBV20-1 and TRBJ2-5, with TRBD1 identical over 7 bases. Looked up from germline, CDR1 is DFQATT and CDR2 is SNEGSKA (reference sequence). The CDR3 covers 13 residues. The CDR3 region has the DNA TGCAGCGGTCAACAGGGGATACAAGAGACCCAGTACTTC. Translating it yields CSGQQGIQETQYF.

The V call is TRBV28, the J call TRBJ1-4; tentative D call: TRBD1 (6 bases). V was shortened by 5 bases and J by 8 bases, with 18 bases between the two germline ends. The V gene's germline CDR1 is MDHEN and CDR2 SYDVKM. This CDR3 is built from 15 residues. CDR3 sequence (DNA): TGTGCCAGCAGTCTTCCCGGGCAGGGGAAGGAAAAACTGTTTTTT. Encoded protein: CASSLPGQGKEKLFF. Using reference TRBV28 and TRBJ1-4 for the parts outside the CDR3, the full variable domain is DVKVTQSSRYLVKRTGEKVFLECVQDMDHENMFWYRQDPGLGLRLIYFSYDVKMKEKGDIPEGYSVSREKKERFSLILESASTNQTSMYLCASSLPGQGKEKLFFGSGTQLSVL.